Following are 30 T cell receptor beta chains from one sample sequenced in a study of a mutant IDH1 vaccine in newly diagnosed glioma. Assay used: immunoSEQ multiplex PCR; TCRdb lists only in-frame clones, some missing. This sample has about 23,000 clones, with around 80% found just once. The time point was: week 11, during vaccination. Doses consisted of 300 ug of mutant IDH1 20-mer peptide each, paired with topical imiquimod. For these receptors, no antigen is known. Sample: PBMCs, taken from a glioma patient whose treatment included an IDH1 peptide vaccine. The receptor set was obtained from a man aged 40-55 years with glioma.

The V call is TRBV2, the J call TRBJ2-7; D uncertain. The CDR3 sequence is 12 residues long. The V end lost 5 bases, the J end lost 6 bases, and 11 bases lay between the germline ends. The germline gives CDR1 SNHLY, CDR2 FYNNEI. This chain's CDR3 is CASSTVGFEQYF. CDR3 nucleotides: TGTGCCAGCAGTACGGTGGGCTTCGAGCAGTACTTC.

This chain links TRBV2 with TRBJ1-4, with no clear D. Trimming removed 3 bases at V and 3 bases at J, with 17 bases between. Germline V gene lookup returns CDR1 SNHLY and CDR2 FYNNEI. The CDR3 covers 17 residues. Here the CDR3 reads CASSDQSSAGSNEKLFF. CDR3 sequence (DNA): TGTGCCAGCAGTGACCAGTCCTCAGCCGGGTCTAATGAAAAACTGTTTTTT.

This chain connects TRBV5-6 to TRBJ2-1; maybe TRBD2 (5 bases). Trimming took 7 bases from V and 0 from J, leaving 11 bases between them. In germline, CDR1 is SGHDT, CDR2 YYEEEE. The CDR3 runs 14 residues. CDR3: CASYGGSSYNEQFF. CDR3 nucleotides: TGTGCCAGCTACGGCGGGTCCTCCTACAATGAGCAGTTCTTC.

The rearrangement uses TRBV7-2 and TRBJ2-3, with a tentative D call TRBD1 (6 bases). CDR3 length equals 14 residues. Trimming removed 4 bases from V and 8 bases from J, with 16 bases in between. The germline V gene has CDR1 SGHTA and CDR2 FQGNSA. CDR3 sequence: CASSSNTGMGTQYF. CDR3 in DNA: TGTGCCAGCAGCTCGAATACAGGGATGGGTACGCAGTATTTT.

This clone has a handful of counts. V gene TRBV14 combines with J gene TRBJ2-3, with D unclear. The CDR3 contains 17 residues. Trimming removed 1 base from V and 0 bases from J, with 14 bases in between. From germline, CDR1 is SGHDN and CDR2 FVKESK. In DNA, the CDR3 is TGTGCCAGCAGCCAAGTCGGCGGTGTCACTAGCACAGATACGCAGTATTTT. Residues: CASSQVGGVTSTDTQYF.

The chain links TRBV6-6 to TRBJ1-1, with a possible D match to TRBD1 (6 bases). V was trimmed by 6 bases and J by 0 bases, leaving 17 bases between them. CDR1 is MNHNY, CDR2 SVGAGI, per germline (reference sequence). This CDR3 spans 16 amino acids. In DNA, the CDR3 is TGTGCCAGCAGCCGACCTAGGACAGCCTTGAACACTGAAGCTTTCTTT. Translation gives CASSRPRTALNTEAFF.

This chain links TRBV5-1 with TRBJ2-3, with 7 bases fitting TRBD1. Germline V gives CDR1 SGHRS, CDR2 YFSETQ. This CDR3 has 17 residues. Germline trimming cut 3 bases from V and 3 bases from J; bases unmatched to any gene: 13. The CDR3 DNA sequence: TGCGCCAGCAGCTGGAGACCGGGACAGCGATTTACAGATACGCAGTATTTT. Its protein is CASSWRPGQRFTDTQYF. Using reference TRBV5-1 and TRBJ2-3 for the parts outside the CDR3, the full variable domain is KAGVTQTPRYLIKTRGQQVTLSCSPISGHRSVSWYQQTPGQGLQFLFEYFSETQRNKGNFPGRFSGRQFSNSRSEMNVSTLELGDSALYLCASSWRPGQRFTDTQYFGPGTRLTVL.

The V call is TRBV11-2, the J call TRBJ2-7; D unclear. V lost 2 bases and J lost 7, with 9 bases in between. Per the germline V gene, CDR1 is SGHAT and CDR2 is FQNNGV. CDR3 length: 12 residues. CDR3 region: CASSLLRGEQYV. In nucleotides, the CDR3 is TGTGCCAGCAGCTTACTCAGAGGAGAGCAGTACGTC.

V is TRBV7-2 and J is TRBJ2-3; D is unresolved. Germline CDR1 and CDR2: SGHTA and FQGNSA. The CDR3 consists of 14 residues. The V end was cut by 0 bases, the J end by 6 bases, with 10 bases between. In DNA form, the CDR3 reads TGTGCCAGCAGCTTAGCTGCGGAGAGGGATACGCAGTATTTT. Residues: CASSLAAERDTQYF.

The chain uses TRBV5-1 and TRBJ2-1, with 12 bases aligning to TRBD2. The CDR3 has 15 amino acids. Germline V gene lookup returns CDR1 SGHRS and CDR2 YFSETQ. V trimming: 3 bases; J trimming: 8 bases; junction bases outside the gene matches: 6. CDR3 sequence reads: CASSSTSGRSYEQFF. CDR3 coding DNA: TGCGCCAGCAGCTCGACTAGCGGGAGATCGTATGAGCAGTTCTTC.

The chain joins TRBV6-6 to TRBJ2-7, with 9 bases identical to TRBD2. V gave up 3 bases and J gave up 0 bases; unmatched junction bases: 0. This CDR3 is 14 amino acids long. Germline loops: CDR1 MNHNY, CDR2 SVGAGI (reference sequence). The CDR3 nucleotides read TGTGCCAGCAGTTATAGCGGGAGCTCCTACGAGCAGTACGTC. It codes for CASSYSGSSYEQYV.

This chain joins TRBV7-2 and TRBJ1-3; TRBD1 agrees at 8 bases. The CDR3 is 17 residues long. Germline V gene sequence: CDR1 SGHTA, CDR2 FQGNSA. V trimming: 5 bases; J trimming: 0 bases; junction bases outside the gene matches: 9. The CDR3: CASSLRDRFNSGNTIYF. The CDR3 nucleotides read TGTGCCAGCAGCCTCCGGGACAGGTTTAACTCTGGAAACACCATATATTTT.

The chain joins TRBV19 to TRBJ2-2; D is ambiguous. The CDR3 has 14 amino acids. V dropped 3 bases and J dropped 5 bases, with 10 bases sitting between them. CDR1 is LNHDA, CDR2 SQIVND, per germline (reference sequence). CDR3 coding DNA: TGTGCCAGTAGTATTGGGGTTTTGACCGGGGAGCTGTTTTTT. It codes for CASSIGVLTGELFF.

This chain connects TRBV18 to TRBJ2-2; 13 nucleotides match TRBD2. The germline CDR1 and CDR2 sequences are KGHSH and LQKENI. This CDR3 is built from 17 residues. After removal of 0 bases from V and 10 bases from J, the junction contained 8 bases not matched to a gene. The CDR3 DNA reads TGTGCCAGCTCACCACCGGGACTAGCGGGGCGTCCCGAGGAGCTGTTTTTT. This gives the protein CASSPPGLAGRPEELFF.

This sequence joins TRBV11-2 and TRBJ2-1; possibly TRBD2 for D (6 bases). Per germline, CDR1 SGHAT and CDR2 FQNNGV. The V end was cut by 4 bases, the J end by 11 bases, with 9 bases between. There are 11 residues in the CDR3. The CDR3 bases are TGTGCCAGCAGCTACGGGGGACAGCAGTTCTTC. It yields the protein CASSYGGQQFF.

The gene calls are TRBV11-3 and TRBJ2-5; perhaps TRBD1 as D (5 bases). Trimming stripped 2 bases from V and 3 bases from J, with 16 bases between. The CDR3 extends over 16 amino acids. The germline CDR1 and CDR2 sequences are SGHNT and YENEEA. The CDR3 region is CASSLLGRVREETQYF. CDR3 DNA sequence: TGTGCCAGCAGCTTACTCGGCAGGGTCAGAGAAGAGACCCAGTACTTC.

This clone was picked up a small number of times. The rearrangement links TRBV4-1 to TRBJ2-3; possibly TRBD2 for D (6 bases). In germline, CDR1 is MGHRA, CDR2 YSYEKL. V was cut by 0 bases and J by 0 bases, with 16 bases left in between. There are 18 residues in the CDR3. The CDR3 is CASSQDGARDSSTDTQYF. For the CDR3, the DNA is TGCGCCAGCAGCCAAGATGGGGCCCGGGACTCTAGCACAGATACGCAGTATTTT.

This clone was found once. This chain connects TRBV7-2 to TRBJ1-2, with D possibly matching TRBD1 (5 bases). This CDR3 has 14 residues. The V gene's germline CDR1 is SGHTA and CDR2 FQGNSA. Between the trimmed V and J ends, which lost 6 bases and 1 base, there was a span of 12 bases. CDR3 sequence (DNA): TGTGCCAGCAGACCGGGACCACGTAACTATGGCTACACCTTC. Its protein product is CASRPGPRNYGYTF. Using reference TRBV7-2 and TRBJ1-2 for the parts outside the CDR3, the full variable domain is GAGVSQSPSNKVTEKGKDVELRCDPISGHTALYWYRQSLGQGLEFLIYFQGNSAPDKSGLPSDRFSAERTGGSVSTLTIQRTQQEDSAVYLCASRPGPRNYGYTFGSGTRLTVV.

This chain connects TRBV6-1 to TRBJ2-7; D gene uncertain. Germline V CDR1 and CDR2: MNHNS, SASEGT. V was trimmed by 6 bases and J by 0 bases, leaving 6 bases between them. This CDR3 comprises 12 residues. CDR3 residues: CASRPGSYEQYF. The CDR3 DNA follows: TGTGCCAGCAGGCCGGGCTCCTACGAGCAGTACTTC.

The V call is TRBV13, the J call TRBJ2-1, with D perhaps TRBD1 or TRBD2 (5 bases each). Germline V CDR1 and CDR2: PRHDT, FYEKMQ (reference sequence). This CDR3 region has 16 residues. V lost 2 bases, J lost 0 bases, and 11 bases lay in between. The DNA for the CDR3 is TGTGCCAGCAGCTTACGAGGGGTTAGCTCCTACAATGAGCAGTTCTTC. This sequence encodes CASSLRGVSSYNEQFF.

This clone has just one count. The CDR3 DNA reads as TGCGCCAGCAGCCATAGTGGAAGCTCATCAGCAGATACGCAGTATTTT. Its translation: CASSHSGSSSADTQYF. The V call is TRBV5-1, the J call TRBJ2-3; D gene uncertain. The CDR3 runs 16 residues. The germline V and J ends were trimmed by 4 bases and 4 bases, with 19 bases remaining between them. The germline V gene has CDR1 SGHRS and CDR2 YFSETQ. Combining the CDR3 with reference TRBV5-1 and TRBJ2-3 gives the whole variable domain KAGVTQTPRYLIKTRGQQVTLSCSPISGHRSVSWYQQTPGQGLQFLFEYFSETQRNKGNFPGRFSGRQFSNSRSEMNVSTLELGDSALYLCASSHSGSSSADTQYFGPGTRLTVL.

This clone appeared a few times. The chain links TRBV27 to TRBJ2-7; possibly TRBD2 for D (5 bases). Germline-derived CDR1 and CDR2 are MNHEY and SMNVEV (reference sequence). The length of the CDR3 is 13 residues. V was cut by 6 bases and J by 1 base, with 10 bases left in between. Written as DNA, the CDR3 is TGTGCCAGCAGCCTGGACTCTTCCTACGAGCAGTACTTC. This codes for CASSLDSSYEQYF.

The gene calls are TRBV27 and TRBJ1-2; 10 bases map to TRBD1. The CDR3 spans 14 residues. V lost 6 bases, J lost 6 bases, and 7 bases stayed unmatched. CDR1 is MNHEY and CDR2 is SMNVEV in the germline V gene (reference sequence). The CDR3 protein is CASSWTGGTDGYTF. The CDR3 region has the DNA TGTGCCAGCAGCTGGACAGGGGGTACCGATGGCTACACCTTC.

The rearrangement joins TRBV7-8 to TRBJ2-2; the D is unclear. V shed 0 bases and J shed 7 bases, with 12 bases lying between them. The germline CDR1 and CDR2 sequences are SGHVS and FQNEAQ. This CDR3 contains 15 residues. The CDR3, as DNA: TGTGCCAGCAGCTTAGCGACAACCCAGAGCGGGGAGCTGTTTTTT. Encoded protein: CASSLATTQSGELFF.

This clone was counted once. The rearrangement links TRBV19 to TRBJ1-4, with a weak D call TRBD1 (5 bases). Germline V gene data show CDR1 as LNHDA and CDR2 as SQIVND (reference sequence). Trimming removed 5 bases from V and 10 bases from J, with 17 bases in between. The CDR3 extends over 14 amino acids. CDR3 DNA sequence: TGTGCCAGTAGTTTAGGGGACCAGGGCGGAAAACTGTTTTTT. Its translation: CASSLGDQGGKLFF.

This sequence joins TRBV5-6 and TRBJ2-7; 7 bases fit TRBD2. J gave up 4 bases and V 4 bases, and 5 bases lay outside the gene matches. Germline V CDR1 and CDR2: SGHDT, YYEEEE. This CDR3 contains 13 residues. The CDR3 sequence is CASSPRLAYEQYF. In nucleotides, the CDR3 is TGTGCCAGCAGCCCACGACTAGCTTACGAGCAGTACTTC.

The chain links TRBV7-9 to TRBJ1-3, with TRBD1 identical over 8 bases. Germline V CDR1 and CDR2: SEHNR, FQNEAQ (reference sequence). The junction had 3 bases not matched to a gene; V was cut back by 3 bases and J by 2 bases. The CDR3 runs 15 residues. DNA for the CDR3: TGTGCCAGCAGCTTCAGGGGGCTCCCTGGAAACACCATATATTTT. Protein: CASSFRGLPGNTIYF.

The gene calls are TRBV5-8 and TRBJ2-5; 7 positions agree with TRBD2. The ends lost 4 bases at V and 7 bases at J; junction bases unmatched: 7. This CDR3 region has 13 residues. Germline-derived CDR1 and CDR2 are SGHTS and YDEGEE. CDR3 coding DNA: TGTGCCAGCAGCCCCGGGGAGGGAAGGACCCAGTACTTC. Protein: CASSPGEGRTQYF.

The genes are TRBV7-2 and TRBJ1-2; D gene uncertain. The CDR3 contains 14 residues. Trimming removed 0 bases at V and 8 bases at J, with 13 bases between. Per germline, CDR1 SGHTA and CDR2 FQGNSA. The CDR3 sequence is CASSLAYGRNGYTF. DNA of the CDR3: TGTGCCAGCAGCTTAGCGTATGGTCGTAACGGCTACACCTTC.

The CDR3 DNA sequence: TGTGCCAGCAGACGACTCGGGGGTTCTGGACGGGACAATGAGCAGTTCTTC. As protein: CASRRLGGSGRDNEQFF. The chain is built from TRBV5-8 and TRBJ2-1; possible D gene TRBD2, 6 bases. Germline V gives CDR1 SGHTS, CDR2 YDEGEE. V was clipped by 5 bases and J by 5 bases, with 23 bases between them. CDR3 length equals 17 residues.